The next 21 T cell receptor beta chains were all read from a single sample in a study of OX40 agonist ivuxolimab in advanced cancers. Using immunoSEQ multiplex PCR, the repertoire was profiled, and TCRdb retains in-frame clones only, with some absent. The sample yields roughly 110,000 clones, around nine tenths seen once. Sample: CD4+ or CD8+ T cells sorted from blood, taken in a trial of the OX40 agonist ivuxolimab. Receptors were obtained from an adult with an advanced solid tumor such as melanoma, head and neck, liver or kidney cancer.

The rearrangement links TRBV10-3 to TRBJ2-5; 10 bases fit TRBD1. CDR1 and CDR2 from the germline V gene are ENHRY and SYGVKD. The J segment lost 5 bases and the V segment lost 6 bases, leaving 3 bases of the junction unmatched. CDR3 size: 13 residues. Here the CDR3 DNA reads TGTGCCATCAGGGGGACAGGGGATGAGACCCAGTACTTC. Translating gives CAIRGTGDETQYF.

The chain carries TRBV10-1 and TRBJ2-2; unclear D gene. The germline gives CDR1 WNHNN, CDR2 SYGVQD (reference sequence). Trimming cost V 3 bases and J 6 bases, with 11 bases left between them. This CDR3 comprises 14 residues. CDR3 residues: CASSDRRRPGELFF. Here the CDR3 DNA reads TGCGCCAGCAGTGATCGTCGGCGGCCCGGGGAGCTGTTTTTT.

This clone was counted a single time. V and J are TRBV19 and TRBJ2-2; 10 bases align to TRBD1. Germline V gives CDR1 LNHDA, CDR2 SQIVND (reference sequence). V lost 6 bases to trimming and J lost 7 bases; unmatched junction nucleotides: 14. The CDR3 covers 17 residues. Here the CDR3 reads CASSFFPTGGAGGELFF. The CDR3 nucleotides read TGTGCCAGTAGCTTCTTTCCGACAGGGGGCGCAGGCGGGGAGCTGTTTTTT.

The chain combines TRBV7-9 with TRBJ1-1; 7 nucleotides agree with TRBD1. The V and J ends lost 7 bases and 1 base, in that order; junction bases with no gene match: 6. In germline, CDR1 is SEHNR, CDR2 FQNEAQ (reference sequence). The CDR3 runs 14 residues. The CDR3 sequence is CASTGGQQNTEAFF. For the CDR3, the DNA is TGTGCCAGCACCGGGGGACAGCAGAACACTGAAGCTTTCTTT.

The chain couples TRBV13 to TRBJ1-2, with D perhaps matching TRBD1 (5 bases). The CDR3 loop spans 15 amino acids. V was clipped by 6 bases and J by 3 bases, with 17 bases between them. Per the germline V gene, CDR1 is PRHDT and CDR2 is FYEKMQ (reference sequence). The CDR3 region has the DNA TGTGCCAGCAGTCCGCTGGCAGGGCGGGACTATGGCTACACCTTC. Protein: CASSPLAGRDYGYTF.

The chain joins TRBV6-5 to TRBJ1-2, with 7 bases that match TRBD1. This CDR3 has 14 amino acids. CDR1 and CDR2 (germline): MNHEY, SVGAGI. Unmatched junction bases numbered 6, after V lost 4 bases and J lost 4 bases. The CDR3 DNA reads as TGTGCCAGCAGTTCGACAGGGAGGGGCTATGGCTACACCTTC. The encoded protein is CASSSTGRGYGYTF.

The V call is TRBV28, the J call TRBJ1-6; a weak D match, TRBD1 (6 bases). Between the trimmed V and J ends, which lost 2 bases and 6 bases, there was a span of 11 bases. Germline lookup yields CDR1 MDHEN and CDR2 SYDVKM. CDR3 length: 15 amino acids. CDR3 in DNA: TGTGCCAGCAGTTTAAGGACAGTAGCTAATTCACCCCTCCACTTT. This encodes CASSLRTVANSPLHF.

The chain is built from TRBV7-8 and TRBJ1-5, with a possible D match to TRBD1 (5 bases). Between the trimmed V and J ends, which lost 1 base and 7 bases, there was a span of 17 bases. The CDR3 contains 16 residues. From germline, CDR1 is SGHVS and CDR2 FQNEAQ. The CDR3 nucleotides read TGTGCCAGCAGCTTAGGGGGGGTGGGCAGTAGACAGCCCCAGCATTTT. Translated, it gives CASSLGGVGSRQPQHF. Looking up the rest from reference TRBV7-8 and TRBJ1-5 gives the full variable domain: GAGVSQSPRYKVAKRGQDVALRCDPISGHVSLFWYQQALGQGPEFLTYFQNEAQLDKSGLPSDRFFAERPEGSVSTLKIQRTQQEDSAVYLCASSLGGVGSRQPQHFGDGTRLSIL.

V usage is TRBV30 and J usage is TRBJ2-1; D might be TRBD2 (6 bases). Trimming cost V 4 bases and J 4 bases, with 17 bases left between them. CDR3 length equals 15 residues. Looked up from germline, CDR1 is GTSNPN and CDR2 is SVGIG (reference sequence). In DNA form, the CDR3 reads TGTGCCTGGACCACCGGAGGGGCGGAATACAATGAGCAGTTCTTC. This translates into CAWTTGGAEYNEQFF.

This chain connects TRBV13 to TRBJ2-3, with 10 bases matching TRBD2. The V gene's germline CDR1 is PRHDT and CDR2 FYEKMQ (reference sequence). Unmatched junction bases numbered 23, after V lost 5 bases and J lost 6 bases. This CDR3 comprises 20 residues. The CDR3 is CASSPTLVAGGPAFYDTQYF. DNA for the CDR3: TGTGCCAGCAGCCCCACGCTGGTAGCGGGGGGTCCAGCCTTTTATGATACGCAGTATTTT.

In the case of this clone: The sample has other DNA sequences that encode this CDR3 too. The chain carries TRBV7-9 and TRBJ1-1; TRBD1 matches 8 bases. The V and J ends lost 5 bases and 2 bases, in that order; junction bases with no gene match: 4. The CDR3 sequence is 14 residues long. Germline V gene data show CDR1 as SEHNR and CDR2 as FQNEAQ (reference sequence). The CDR3, as DNA: TGTGCCAGCAGCCTGGGACAGGCAAACACTGAAGCTTTCTTT. Its translation is CASSLGQANTEAFF. The full variable domain, rest sourced from reference TRBV7-9 and TRBJ1-1, is DTGVSQNPRHKITKRGQNVTFRCDPISEHNRLYWYRQTLGQGPEFLTYFQNEAQLEKSRLLSDRFSAERPKGSFSTLEIQRTEQGDSAMYLCASSLGQANTEAFFGQGTRLTVV.

This clone has only one observation. The V and J genes are TRBV2 and TRBJ2-7; 7 bases agree with TRBD1. The CDR3 totals 16 residues. CDR1 and CDR2 (germline): SNHLY, FYNNEI. V trimming: 5 bases; J trimming: 4 bases; junction bases outside the gene matches: 14. The CDR3 reads CASSPNHLQGLYEQYF. For the CDR3, the DNA is TGTGCCAGCAGTCCAAACCACCTACAGGGGCTGTACGAGCAGTACTTC.

The table lists this clone with a few counts. The rearrangement links TRBV7-8 to TRBJ2-2; perhaps D is TRBD1 or TRBD2 (6 bases each). Trimming stripped 5 bases from V and 7 bases from J, with 11 bases between. The CDR3 totals 13 residues. Germline V CDR1 and CDR2: SGHVS, FQNEAQ. The CDR3 DNA reads TGTGCCAGCAGCCGGGGGCAGGGCGGGGAGCTGTTTTTT. It encodes CASSRGQGGELFF.

The J gene is TRBJ2-2, the V gene TRBV7-2; 8 nucleotides agree with TRBD1. V dropped 5 bases and J dropped 3; count of bases not matched to a gene: 14. This CDR3 is 18 amino acids long. CDR1 is SGHTA and CDR2 is FQGNSA in the germline V gene. The CDR3 protein is CASSRLAGTGRHTGELFF. The CDR3 region has the DNA TGTGCCAGCAGCAGACTTGCCGGGACAGGCAGGCACACCGGGGAGCTGTTTTTT.

The chain uses TRBV6-5 and TRBJ2-7; 10 bases are a match to TRBD2. V lost 6 bases, J lost 1 base, and 3 bases stayed unmatched. The germline V gene has CDR1 MNHEY and CDR2 SVGAGI. The CDR3 loop spans 14 amino acids. The CDR3 DNA follows: TGTGCCAGCAGCCTAGCGGGGGCTTCCTACGAGCAGTACTTC. It translates to CASSLAGASYEQYF.

V usage is TRBV28 and J usage is TRBJ2-7; D gene unclear. CDR1 is MDHEN and CDR2 is SYDVKM in the germline V gene. V lost 3 bases and J 0 bases, leaving 6 bases between the germline ends. There are 13 residues in the CDR3. CDR3 protein: CASSFPSSYEQYF. In DNA, the CDR3 is TGTGCCAGCAGTTTTCCCAGCTCCTACGAGCAGTACTTC.

This clone has just one count. The V gene is TRBV5-1, the J gene TRBJ1-6; 10 bases align to TRBD1. The CDR3 sequence is 15 residues long. V was clipped by 5 bases and J by 5 bases; unmatched bases: 4. CDR1 SGHRS and CDR2 YFSETQ come from the germline V gene. Here the CDR3 reads CASRSGTGDNSPLHF. CDR3 sequence (DNA): TGCGCCAGCAGATCCGGGACAGGGGATAATTCACCCCTCCACTTT.

This chain joins TRBV5-6 and TRBJ2-3; 7 bases are a match to TRBD1. Germline assignment: CDR1 SGHDT and CDR2 YYEEEE. V lost 4 bases, J lost 6 bases, and 5 bases stayed unmatched. CDR3 length equals 13 residues. The CDR3 DNA is TGTGCCAGCAGCAAGGGGGCAGCGGATACGCAGTATTTT. Its translation is CASSKGAADTQYF. The entire variable domain, with the rest obtained from reference TRBV5-6 and TRBJ2-3, is as follows: DAGVTQSPTHLIKTRGQQVTLRCSPKSGHDTVSWYQQALGQGPQFIFQYYEEEERQRGNFPDRFSGHQFPNYSSELNVNALLLGDSALYLCASSKGAADTQYFGPGTRLTVL.

The chain's CDR3 is CASSQPQGSNEANYGYTF. In DNA form, the CDR3 reads TGTGCCAGCAGCCAACCACAGGGGAGTAACGAAGCTAACTATGGCTACACCTTC. The chain couples TRBV4-2 to TRBJ1-2, with TRBD1 matching over 7 bases. The germline V gene encodes CDR1 LGHNA and CDR2 YNFKEQ. V lost 2 bases and J lost 0; bases outside the gene matches: 12. CDR3 length: 18 amino acids.

The gene calls are TRBV4-3 and TRBJ2-7; a possible D gene is TRBD2 (6 bases). This CDR3 has 15 residues. The V gene lost 0 bases and the J gene lost 4 bases, with 13 bases spanning the gap. Germline V CDR1 and CDR2: LGHNA, YSLEER. CDR3 in DNA: TGCGCCAGCAGCCAAGATTTGGCGGACTATTACGAGCAGTACTTC. It specifies CASSQDLADYYEQYF.

This sequence joins TRBV9 and TRBJ2-7, with D hard to call. The V end lost 3 bases, the J end lost 5 bases, and 12 bases lay between the germline ends. This CDR3 spans 13 amino acids. Germline V gene lookup returns CDR1 SGDLS and CDR2 YYNGEE. The CDR3: CASSAHSGDEQYF. CDR3 coding DNA: TGTGCCAGCAGCGCCCACAGTGGGGACGAGCAGTACTTC. Filled out from reference TRBV9 and TRBJ2-7, the complete variable domain reads DSGVTQTPKHLITATGQRVTLRCSPRSGDLSVYWYQQSLDQGLQFLIQYYNGEERAKGNILERFSAQQFPDLHSELNLSSLELGDSALYFCASSAHSGDEQYFGPGTRLTVT.